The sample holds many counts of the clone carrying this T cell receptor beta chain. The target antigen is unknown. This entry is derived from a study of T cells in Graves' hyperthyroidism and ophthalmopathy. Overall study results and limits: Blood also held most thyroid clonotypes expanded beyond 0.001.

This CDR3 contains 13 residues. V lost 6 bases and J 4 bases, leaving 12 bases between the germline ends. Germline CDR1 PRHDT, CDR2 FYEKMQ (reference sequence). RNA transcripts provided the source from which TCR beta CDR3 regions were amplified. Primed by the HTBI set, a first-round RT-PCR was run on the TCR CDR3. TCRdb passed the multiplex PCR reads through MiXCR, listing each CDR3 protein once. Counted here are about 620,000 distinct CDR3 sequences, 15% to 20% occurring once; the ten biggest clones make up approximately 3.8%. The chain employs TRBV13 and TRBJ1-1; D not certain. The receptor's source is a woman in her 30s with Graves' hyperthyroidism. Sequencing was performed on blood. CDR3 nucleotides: TGTGCCAGCAGTGGAGAGGGAGGCACTGAAGCTTTCTTT. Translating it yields CASSGEGGTEAFF. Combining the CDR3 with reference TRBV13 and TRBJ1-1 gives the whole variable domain AAGVIQSPRHLIKEKRETATLKCYPIPRHDTVYWYQQGPGQDPQFLISFYEKMQSDKGSIPDRFSAQQFSDYHSELNMSSLELGDSALYFCASSGEGGTEAFFGQGTRLTVV.